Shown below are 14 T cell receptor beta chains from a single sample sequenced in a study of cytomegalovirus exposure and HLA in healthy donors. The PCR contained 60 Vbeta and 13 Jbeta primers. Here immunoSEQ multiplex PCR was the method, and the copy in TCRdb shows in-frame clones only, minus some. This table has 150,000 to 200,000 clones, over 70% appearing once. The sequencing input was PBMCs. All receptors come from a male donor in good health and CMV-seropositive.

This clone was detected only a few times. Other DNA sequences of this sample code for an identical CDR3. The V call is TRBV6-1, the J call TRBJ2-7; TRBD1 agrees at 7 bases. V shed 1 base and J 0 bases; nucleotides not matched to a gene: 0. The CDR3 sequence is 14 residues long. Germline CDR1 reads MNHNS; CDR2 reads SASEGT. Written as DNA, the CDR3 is TGTGCCAGCAGTGAAGGGGACAGCTCCTACGAGCAGTACTTC. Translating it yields CASSEGDSSYEQYF.

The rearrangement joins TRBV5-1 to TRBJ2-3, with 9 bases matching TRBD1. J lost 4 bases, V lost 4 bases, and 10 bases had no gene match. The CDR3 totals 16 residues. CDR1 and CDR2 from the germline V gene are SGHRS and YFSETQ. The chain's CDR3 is CASSGEGTGPPDTQYF. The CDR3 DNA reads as TGCGCCAGCAGCGGCGAAGGGACAGGGCCTCCAGATACGCAGTATTTT.

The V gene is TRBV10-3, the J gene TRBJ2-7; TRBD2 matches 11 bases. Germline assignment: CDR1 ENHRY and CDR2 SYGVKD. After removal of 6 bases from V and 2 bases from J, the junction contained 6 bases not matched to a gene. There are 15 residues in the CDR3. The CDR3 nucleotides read TGTGCCATCAGCGCCCTAGCGGGGGGCGCCTACGAGCAGTACTTC. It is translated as CAISALAGGAYEQYF.

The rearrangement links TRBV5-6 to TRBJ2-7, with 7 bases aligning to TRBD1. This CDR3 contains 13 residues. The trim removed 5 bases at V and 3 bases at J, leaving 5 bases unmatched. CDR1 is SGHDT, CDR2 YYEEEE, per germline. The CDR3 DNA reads TGTGCCAGCAGTCTGGACAGGCTCTACGAGCAGTACTTC. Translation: CASSLDRLYEQYF. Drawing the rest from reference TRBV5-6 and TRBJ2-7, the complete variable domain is DAGVTQSPTHLIKTRGQQVTLRCSPKSGHDTVSWYQQALGQGPQFIFQYYEEEERQRGNFPDRFSGHQFPNYSSELNVNALLLGDSALYLCASSLDRLYEQYFGPGTRLTVT.

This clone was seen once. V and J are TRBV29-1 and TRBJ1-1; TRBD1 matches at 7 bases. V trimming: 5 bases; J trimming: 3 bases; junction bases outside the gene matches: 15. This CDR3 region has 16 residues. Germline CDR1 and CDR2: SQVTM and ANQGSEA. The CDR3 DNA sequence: TGCAGCGTTACAAGAATGGGGAAGGGGGCGGACACTGAAGCTTTCTTT. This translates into CSVTRMGKGADTEAFF.

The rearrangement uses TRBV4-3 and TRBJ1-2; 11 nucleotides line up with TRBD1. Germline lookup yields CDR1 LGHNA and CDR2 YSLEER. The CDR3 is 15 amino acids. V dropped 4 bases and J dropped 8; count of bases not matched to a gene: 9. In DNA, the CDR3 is TGCGCCAGCAGCCCCGGGACAGGGGGTGAAAGCGGCTACACCTTC. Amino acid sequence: CASSPGTGGESGYTF.

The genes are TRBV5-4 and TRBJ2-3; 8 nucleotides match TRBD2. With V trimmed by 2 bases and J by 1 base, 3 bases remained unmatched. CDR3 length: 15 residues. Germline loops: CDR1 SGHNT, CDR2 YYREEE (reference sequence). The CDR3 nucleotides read TGTGCCAGCAGCTTAGGGACTAGTCGCACAGATACGCAGTATTTT. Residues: CASSLGTSRTDTQYF.

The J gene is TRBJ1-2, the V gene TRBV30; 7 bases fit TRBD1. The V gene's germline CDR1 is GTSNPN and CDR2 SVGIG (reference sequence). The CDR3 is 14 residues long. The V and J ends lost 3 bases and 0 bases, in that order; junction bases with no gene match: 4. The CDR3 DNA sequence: TGTGCCTGGAGAGGGACAGAGACTAACTATGGCTACACCTTC. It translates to CAWRGTETNYGYTF.

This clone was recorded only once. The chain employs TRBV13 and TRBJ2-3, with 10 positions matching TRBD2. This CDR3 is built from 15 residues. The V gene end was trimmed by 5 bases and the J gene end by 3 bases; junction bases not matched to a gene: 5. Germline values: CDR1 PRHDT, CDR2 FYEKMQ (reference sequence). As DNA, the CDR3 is TGTGCCAGCAGCCCAGAGCGGGGGGGGACAGATACGCAGTATTTT. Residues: CASSPERGGTDTQYF.

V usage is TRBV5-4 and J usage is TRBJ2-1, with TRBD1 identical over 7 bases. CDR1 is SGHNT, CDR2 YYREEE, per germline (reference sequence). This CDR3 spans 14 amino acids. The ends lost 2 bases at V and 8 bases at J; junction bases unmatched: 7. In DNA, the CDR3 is TGTGCCAGCAGCTTTAGGGGGCGCGGGTATGAGCAGTTCTTC. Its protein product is CASSFRGRGYEQFF.

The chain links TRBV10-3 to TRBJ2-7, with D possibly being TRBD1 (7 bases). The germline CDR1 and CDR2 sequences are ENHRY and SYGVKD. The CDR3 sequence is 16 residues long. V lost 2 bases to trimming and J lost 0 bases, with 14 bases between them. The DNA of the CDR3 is TGTGCCATCAGTGAGGTCGGGGGACAGAGCTCCTACGAGCAGTACTTC. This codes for CAISEVGGQSSYEQYF.

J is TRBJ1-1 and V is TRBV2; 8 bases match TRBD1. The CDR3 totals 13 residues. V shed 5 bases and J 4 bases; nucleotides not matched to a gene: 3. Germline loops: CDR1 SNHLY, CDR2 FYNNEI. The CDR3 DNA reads TGTGCCAGCAGTCGGACAGGGACCACTGAAGCTTTCTTT. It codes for CASSRTGTTEAFF.

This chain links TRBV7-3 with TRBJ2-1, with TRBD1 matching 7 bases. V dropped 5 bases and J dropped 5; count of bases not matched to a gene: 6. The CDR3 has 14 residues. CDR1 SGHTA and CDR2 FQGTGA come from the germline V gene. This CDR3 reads CASSPGQSHNEQFF. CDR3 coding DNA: TGTGCCAGCAGCCCGGGACAGAGTCACAATGAGCAGTTCTTC.

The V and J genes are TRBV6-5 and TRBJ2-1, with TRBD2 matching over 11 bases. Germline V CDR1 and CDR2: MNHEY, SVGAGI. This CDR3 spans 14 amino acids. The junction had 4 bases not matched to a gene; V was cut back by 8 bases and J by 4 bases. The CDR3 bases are TGTGCCAGCGCTATAGCGGGGGGGTACAATGAGCAGTTCTTC. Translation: CASAIAGGYNEQFF.